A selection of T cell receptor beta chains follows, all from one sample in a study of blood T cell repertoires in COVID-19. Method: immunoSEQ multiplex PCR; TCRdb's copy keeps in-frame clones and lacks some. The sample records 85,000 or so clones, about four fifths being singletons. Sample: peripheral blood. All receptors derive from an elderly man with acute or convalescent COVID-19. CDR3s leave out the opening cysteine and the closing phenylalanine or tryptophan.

ASSLRVLAGDEQF,TRBV7-8
ASRWDRAQPQH,TRBV12-3/TRBV12-4
ASSLEAGRGKNIQY,TRBV5-1
ASSLNWRDNTGELF,TRBV10-2
AWNWGGETQY,TRBV30
ASSLYLQGEQF,TRBV7-3
ASSSGTANSPLH,TRBV5-1
ASSGRGRTDTQY,TRBV13
ASSPAPGRLVNSPLH,TRBV7-2
ASSQTAGELF,TRBV6-2/TRBV6-3
ASRQDRGRTEAF,TRBV6-5
ASSHFLQGAEAF,TRBV14
ASSPYGTGMNTEAF,TRBV18
ASRTYRGAPYEQY,TRBV6-5
ASSYSGSSGNTIY,TRBV6-5
ASSTRGGNTGELF,TRBV4-2
ASSPGAENTEAF,TRBV18
ASSLTARSSYEQY,TRBV28
SVEDPTSRRYEQY,TRBV29-1
SVGRGGQETQY,TRBV29-1
ASSLLTGFEQY,TRBV6-6
ASSLARGGQETQY,TRBV5-1
ASSPGQPNTEAF,TRBV5-8
ASSLIAGGRYNEQF,TRBV7-2
ASSLLAGGSYNEQF,TRBV6-2/TRBV6-3
ASSPGVGGEQF,TRBV18
ASSPTGVDTEAF,TRBV6-6
ASSQDWREYNTGELF,TRBV4-3
AISGGLAGSDTQY,TRBV10-3
ASSVAILAEGTDTQY,TRBV5-4
ASSLGQNYGYT,TRBV5-1
ASSAAYEQY,TRBV7-6
ASRTGTSGGDEQF,TRBV2
ASSPLYNEQF,TRBV6-2/TRBV6-3
ASSFMGPGDTEAF,TRBV5-1
ASSRTGTGPTGELF,TRBV7-3
ASRGASGSPETQY,TRBV2
ASSFNLSPHNEQF,TRBV7-9
ASSSGGAYSPLH,TRBV9
ASSFEMRSSGNTIY,TRBV28
ASSRGLGQETQY,TRBV3-1/TRBV3-2
ASSLNYPNSNQPQH,TRBV28
ASSLSRSSYNSPLH,TRBV11-2
ASSDQGQGKNIQY,TRBV6-6
ASSQETLQGAYEQF,TRBV3-1/TRBV3-2
ASSYIRGSRNYGYT,TRBV6-5
ASSMEDRPNYGYT,TRBV19
SVSGTGGDQPQH,TRBV29-1
ASSPPALAGGSRGYNEQF,TRBV18
ASRGTSGSYNEQF,TRBV2
AWSGSSAVSYNEQF,TRBV30
ASSQVTGRVYSPLH,TRBV4-3
ASRTIGSMNTEAF,TRBV3-1/TRBV3-2
ASSGYRGGNTGELF,TRBV5-5
ASTSGGADTGELF,TRBV28
ASSLGGGDQPQH,TRBV5-1
ASSPRGTANTGELF,TRBV18